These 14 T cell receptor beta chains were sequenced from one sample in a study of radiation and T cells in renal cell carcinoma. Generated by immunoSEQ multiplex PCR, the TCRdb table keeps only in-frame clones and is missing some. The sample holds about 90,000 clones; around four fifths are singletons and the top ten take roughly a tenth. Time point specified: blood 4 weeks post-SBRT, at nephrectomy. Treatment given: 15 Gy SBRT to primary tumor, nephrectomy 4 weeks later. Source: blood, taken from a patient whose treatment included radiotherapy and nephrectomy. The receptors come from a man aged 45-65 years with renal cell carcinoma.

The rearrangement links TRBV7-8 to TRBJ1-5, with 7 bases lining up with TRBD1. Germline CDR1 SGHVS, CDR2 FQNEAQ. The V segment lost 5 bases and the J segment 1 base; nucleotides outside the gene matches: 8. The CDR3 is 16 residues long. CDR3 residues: CASSPRQGRSNQPQHF. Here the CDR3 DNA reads TGTGCCAGCAGCCCAAGACAGGGACGGAGCAATCAGCCCCAGCATTTT. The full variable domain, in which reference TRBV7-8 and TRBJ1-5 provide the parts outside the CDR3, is GAGVSQSPRYKVAKRGQDVALRCDPISGHVSLFWYQQALGQGPEFLTYFQNEAQLDKSGLPSDRFFAERPEGSVSTLKIQRTQQEDSAVYLCASSPRQGRSNQPQHFGDGTRLSIL.

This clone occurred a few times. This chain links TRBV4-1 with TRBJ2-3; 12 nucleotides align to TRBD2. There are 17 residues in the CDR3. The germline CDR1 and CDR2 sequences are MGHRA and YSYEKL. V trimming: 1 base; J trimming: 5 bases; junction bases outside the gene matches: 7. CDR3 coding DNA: TGCGCCAGCAGCCAAGTTTACCTAGCGGGAGGGTTAGATACGCAGTATTTT. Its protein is CASSQVYLAGGLDTQYF.

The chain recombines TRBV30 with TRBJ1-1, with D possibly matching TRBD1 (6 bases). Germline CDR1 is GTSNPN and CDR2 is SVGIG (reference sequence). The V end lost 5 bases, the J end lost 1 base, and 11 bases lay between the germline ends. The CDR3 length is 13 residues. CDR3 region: CAWVGQPNTEAFF. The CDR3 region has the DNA TGTGCCTGGGTTGGACAGCCGAACACTGAAGCTTTCTTT.

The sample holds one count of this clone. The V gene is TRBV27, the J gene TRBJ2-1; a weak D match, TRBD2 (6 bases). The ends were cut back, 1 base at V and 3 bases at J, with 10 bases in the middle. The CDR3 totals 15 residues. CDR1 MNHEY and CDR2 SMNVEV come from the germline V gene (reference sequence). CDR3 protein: CASSLYLADYNEQFF. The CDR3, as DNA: TGTGCCAGCAGTTTATACTTAGCGGACTACAATGAGCAGTTCTTC.

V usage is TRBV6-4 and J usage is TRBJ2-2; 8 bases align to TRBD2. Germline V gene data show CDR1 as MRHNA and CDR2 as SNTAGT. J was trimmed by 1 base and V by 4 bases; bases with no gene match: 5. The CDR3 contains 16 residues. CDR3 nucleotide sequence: TGTGCCAGCAGTGTCTTCAGCGGGGGGAACACCGGGGAGCTGTTTTTT. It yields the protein CASSVFSGGNTGELFF.

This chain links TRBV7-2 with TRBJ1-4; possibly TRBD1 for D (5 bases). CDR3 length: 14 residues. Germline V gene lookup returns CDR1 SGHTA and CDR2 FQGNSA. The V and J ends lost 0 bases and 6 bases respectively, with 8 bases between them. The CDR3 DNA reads TGTGCCAGCAGCTTAGCCAGGGAGGATGAAAAACTGTTTTTT. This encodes CASSLAREDEKLFF.

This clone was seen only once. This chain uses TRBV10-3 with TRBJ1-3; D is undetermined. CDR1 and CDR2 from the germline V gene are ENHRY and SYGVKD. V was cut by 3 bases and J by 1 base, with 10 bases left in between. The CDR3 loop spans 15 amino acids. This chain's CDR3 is CAISERKGSGNTIYF. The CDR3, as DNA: TGTGCCATCAGTGAACGGAAAGGGTCTGGAAACACCATATATTTT.

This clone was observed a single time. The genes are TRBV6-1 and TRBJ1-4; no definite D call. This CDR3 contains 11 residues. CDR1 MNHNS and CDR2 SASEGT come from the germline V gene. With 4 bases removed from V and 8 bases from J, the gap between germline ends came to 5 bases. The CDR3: CASSVEEKLFF. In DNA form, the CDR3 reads TGTGCCAGCAGTGTAGAGGAAAAACTGTTTTTT.

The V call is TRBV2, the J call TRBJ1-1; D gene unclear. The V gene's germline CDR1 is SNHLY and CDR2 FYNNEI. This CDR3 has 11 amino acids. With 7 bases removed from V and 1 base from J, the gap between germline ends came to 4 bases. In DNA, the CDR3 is TGTGCCAGCATCTCGAACACTGAAGCTTTCTTT. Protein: CASISNTEAFF. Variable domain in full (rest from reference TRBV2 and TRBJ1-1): EPEVTQTPSHQVTQMGQEVILRCVPISNHLYFYWYRQILGQKVEFLVSFYNNEISEKSEIFDDQFSVERPDGSNFTLKIRSTKLEDSAMYFCASISNTEAFFGQGTRLTVV.

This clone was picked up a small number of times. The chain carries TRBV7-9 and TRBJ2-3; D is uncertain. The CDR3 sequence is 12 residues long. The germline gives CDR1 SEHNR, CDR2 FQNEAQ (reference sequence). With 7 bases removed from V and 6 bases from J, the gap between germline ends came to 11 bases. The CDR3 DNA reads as TGTGCCAGCATCCCCCTCGAGGATACGCAGTATTTT. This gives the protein CASIPLEDTQYF.

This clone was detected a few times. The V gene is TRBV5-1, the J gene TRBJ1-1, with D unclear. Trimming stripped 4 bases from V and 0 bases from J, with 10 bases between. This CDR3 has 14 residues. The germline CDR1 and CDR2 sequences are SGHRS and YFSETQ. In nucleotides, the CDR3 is TGCGCCAGCAGCAAGGACGGCTTGAACACTGAAGCTTTCTTT. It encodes CASSKDGLNTEAFF.

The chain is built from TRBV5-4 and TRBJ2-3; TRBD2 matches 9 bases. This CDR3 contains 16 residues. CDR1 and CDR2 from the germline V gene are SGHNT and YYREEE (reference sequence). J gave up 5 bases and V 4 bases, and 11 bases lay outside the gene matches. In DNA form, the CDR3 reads TGTGCCAGCAGCGAGCGGTCTGGCGGGGGGGGAGATACGCAGTATTTT. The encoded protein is CASSERSGGGGDTQYF.

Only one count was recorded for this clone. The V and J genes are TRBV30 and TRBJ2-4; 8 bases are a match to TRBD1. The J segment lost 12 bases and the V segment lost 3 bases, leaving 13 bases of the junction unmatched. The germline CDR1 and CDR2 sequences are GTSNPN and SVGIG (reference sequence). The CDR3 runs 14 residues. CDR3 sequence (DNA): TGTGCCTGGAGCCCCGGGACAGGCCAACTATCTCAGTACTTC. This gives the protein CAWSPGTGQLSQYF.

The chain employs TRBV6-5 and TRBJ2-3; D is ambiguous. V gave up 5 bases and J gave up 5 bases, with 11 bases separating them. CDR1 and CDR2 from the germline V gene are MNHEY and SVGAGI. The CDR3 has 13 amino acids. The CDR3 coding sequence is TGTGCCAGCAGTCCCATCCTATTAGATACGCAGTATTTT. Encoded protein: CASSPILLDTQYF.